The clone carrying this T cell receptor (beta chain) came up many times. Its antigen is not identified. The sample originates from a study of T cell repertoires in cytomegalovirus infection. CDR3 length: 18 amino acids. Trimming shortened V by 7 bases and J by 2 bases, and 25 bases separated the two germline ends. Germline loops: CDR1 SGHTA, CDR2 FQGNSA. TCRdb passed the reads through MiXCR, listing each CDR3 protein once. The sample carries 400,000 to 600,000 distinct CDR3 sequences, approximately 46% recorded once. The material sequenced was cultured PBMCs, taken from culture after CMV antigen stimulation. This TCR derives from a human donor in good health (CMV status not recorded). Some clones in this sample may be carry-over from other donors' samples. V usage is TRBV7-2 and J usage is TRBJ2-3; D not resolved. CDR3 sequence: CASTNRALNPKDTDTQYF. CDR3 nucleotide sequence: TGTGCCAGCACCAATCGTGCCCTCAATCCTAAGGACACAGATACGCAGTATTTT.